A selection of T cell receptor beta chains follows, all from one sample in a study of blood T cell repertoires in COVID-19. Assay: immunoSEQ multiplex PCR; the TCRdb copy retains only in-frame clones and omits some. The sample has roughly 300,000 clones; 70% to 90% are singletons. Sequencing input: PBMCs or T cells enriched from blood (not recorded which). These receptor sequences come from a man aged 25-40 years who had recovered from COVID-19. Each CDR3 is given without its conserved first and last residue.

cdr3_aa: ASSAYSGTGLNYGYT; j_call: TRBJ1-2; cdr3_length: 15; v_call: TRBV28
cdr3_aa: ASSQDQTVTSYEQY; j_call: TRBJ2-7; cdr3_length: 14; v_call: TRBV4-1
cdr3_aa: ASSIWGQGAGQPQH; j_call: TRBJ1-5; cdr3_length: 14; v_call: TRBV19
cdr3_aa: ASSLDRGGEKLF; j_call: TRBJ1-4; cdr3_length: 12; v_call: TRBV5-1
cdr3_aa: ASGTANTGELF; j_call: TRBJ2-2; cdr3_length: 11; v_call: TRBV9
cdr3_aa: ATSRGTGRNTGELF; j_call: TRBJ2-2; cdr3_length: 14; v_call: TRBV15
cdr3_aa: ASSDLAGGQREQF; j_call: TRBJ2-1; cdr3_length: 13; v_call: TRBV6-4
cdr3_aa: ASGLGASAGELF; j_call: TRBJ2-2; cdr3_length: 12; v_call: TRBV12-5
cdr3_aa: ASSLFGGGARETQY; j_call: TRBJ2-5; cdr3_length: 14; v_call: TRBV28
cdr3_aa: ASRGGAGNTIY; j_call: TRBJ1-3; cdr3_length: 11; v_call: TRBV3-1/TRBV3-2
cdr3_aa: ASRREDYGYT; j_call: TRBJ1-2; cdr3_length: 10; v_call: TRBV12-3/TRBV12-4
cdr3_aa: ASSPGLSSSYEQY; j_call: TRBJ2-7; cdr3_length: 13; v_call: TRBV7-8
cdr3_aa: AWSPTGVNEQY; j_call: TRBJ2-7; cdr3_length: 11; v_call: TRBV30
cdr3_aa: ASSDWAGGGQF; j_call: TRBJ2-1; cdr3_length: 11; v_call: TRBV6-4
cdr3_aa: AKPSGNTIY; j_call: TRBJ1-3; cdr3_length: 9; v_call: TRBV24-1
cdr3_aa: ATSSRFPGAVEKLF; j_call: TRBJ1-4; cdr3_length: 14; v_call: TRBV15